Sequencing of this TCR beta chain was carried out in a study of T cells expressing NK-cell markers (dated by TCRdb to 2020 to 2021). Regarding the complete study: TCR beta-chain repertoires were profiled in sorted CD3+CD56+NKG2C+, CD3+CD56+NKG2C- and CD3+CD56-NKG2C+ T-cell subsets from about 8 donors. The study sequenced eight donors, all healthy volunteers chosen at random: three men and five women. The libraries were sequenced on Illumina HiSeq 2000/2500, MiSeq or NextSeq, producing 2 x 150 bp reads. Of the eight sequenced donors, seven were found to be HCMV-seropositive and one was found to be HCMV-seronegative.

A commercial ELISA kit detecting HCMV-specific IgG in serum was used to determine HCMV serostatus. Peripheral blood mononuclear cells were isolated from blood by Ficoll density gradient centrifugation. General conclusions and limits of the study: In more than 5 donors, the dominant CD3+CD56+NKG2C+ clonotypes were found to rank among the top 10 CD8+ clonotypes and to make up roughly 1.0-8% of CD8+ T cells. Those dominant clonotypes were again the most abundant among CD3+CD56-NKG2C+ cells in a few donors, at roughly 28.3-65%. Whether the expanded NKG2C-expressing T cell clones were specific for HCMV antigens remained unclear.

The run used an Illumina HiSeq 2000. The TCR beta cDNA libraries were made using 5'RACE template switching, a step that added both a universal primer site and unique molecular identifiers. cDNA synthesis was primed from the TCR beta constant segment and was followed by two successive PCR amplification steps. The study's own analysis went as follows. MIGEC was used to demultiplex reads and group reads by UMI, and MiTCR was used to assemble and quantify clonotypes. To exclude erroneous sequences, any TCR cDNA sequence not supported by at least two reads was discarded. The tcR package was used for downstream repertoire analysis, and clonotypes were matched across fractions by CDR3 nucleotide sequence plus V segment. Antigen specificity was annotated against VDJdb with VDJmatch, allowing one amino acid substitution in CDR3. TCRdb reprocessed the public reads and reports one entry per CDR3 protein sequence, without DNA. These V and J calls are TCRdb output, not the study's own analysis. The sample's table lists a count of roughly 20,000 distinct CDR3 sequences. The ten biggest clones cover about 57% of the sample.

Concerning this clonotype: The antigen it recognizes is unknown.

Based on the germline V gene, the CDR1 and CDR2 sequences are SGHTS and YDEGEE. The CDR3, cysteine through phenylalanine, is 16 amino acids long. DNA is not on record. This sequence was found in a man aged 18-69 years in good health. The chain was built from TRBV5-8 and TRBJ2-5. The source material was blood T cells: a sorted CD56 or NKG2C T cell subset, CD4+ or CD8+ T cells, or bulk PBMC T cells (not recorded which). This receptor has the CDR3 CASSLGSSGVQETQYF.